This TCR beta chain was sequenced during a study of monozygotic twins with inflammatory bowel disease. TCRdb re-called the 5' RACE reads, yielding one record per CDR3 amino acid sequence without DNA. Its table records over 350,000 distinct CDR3 sequences. The source of this sequence is a human donor with ulcerative colitis or Crohn's disease, or a healthy co-twin of an affected twin (not recorded which). Sequencing used blood.

CDR3 protein: CASRRTGGHGYTF. J is TRBJ1-2 and V is TRBV7-9; TCRdb returns TRBD1, unconfirmable since there is no DNA. The CDR3 sequence is 13 residues long. Germline assignment: CDR1 SEHNR and CDR2 FQNEAQ (reference sequence).